This T cell receptor (beta chain) derives from a study of blood T cell repertoires in COVID-19. CDR1 is SGHTA, CDR2 FQGNSA, per germline. J gave up 0 bases and V 2 bases, and 0 bases lay outside the gene matches. The CDR3 loop spans 15 amino acids. Authors' processing steps: Counts of nucleated cells, estimated from reference gene primer amplification, were obtained. Sequenced by immunoSEQ multiplex PCR; TCRdb stores in-frame clones only, minus some. That table gives V, J and clone size, and the DNA gave D and trimming. This table has 40,000 to 50,000 clones, over 75% appearing once. The chain has TRBV7-2 and TRBJ2-3; 9 bases align to TRBD2. The sample consisted of peripheral blood. This sequence originates from a young man with active or convalescent COVID-19. In DNA form, the CDR3 reads TGTGCCAGCAGCTTAACTAGCGGGAGCACAGATACGCAGTATTTT. Translating it yields CASSLTSGSTDTQYF.